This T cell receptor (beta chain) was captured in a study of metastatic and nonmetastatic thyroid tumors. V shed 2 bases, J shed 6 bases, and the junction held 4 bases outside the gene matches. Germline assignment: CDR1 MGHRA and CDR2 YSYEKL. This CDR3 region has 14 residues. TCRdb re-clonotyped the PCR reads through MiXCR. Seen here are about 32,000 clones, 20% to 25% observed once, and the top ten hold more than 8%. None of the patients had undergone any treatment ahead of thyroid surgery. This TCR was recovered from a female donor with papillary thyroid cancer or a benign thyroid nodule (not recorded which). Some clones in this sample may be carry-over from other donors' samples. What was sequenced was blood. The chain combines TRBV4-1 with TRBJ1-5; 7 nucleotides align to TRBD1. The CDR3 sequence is CASSQQQGSQPQHF. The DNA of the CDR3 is TGCGCCAGCAGCCAACAACAGGGGAGTCAGCCCCAGCATTTT.